This TCR beta chain is from a study of CD8 T cells in ankylosing spondylitis. Study results and limitations: A CD8+ phenotype characterized the disease-linked clones, which were relatively rare in peripheral blood. Seemingly distinctive of ankylosing spondylitis blood was a TCR beta motif formed by eight highly homologous variants. Disease-linked clones reportedly showed significant enrichment in matched ankylosing spondylitis synovial fluid. Prior work had noted some motif variants in reactive arthritis blood and synovial fluid.

This CDR3 is 17 amino acids long. The V gene's germline CDR1 is DFQATT and CDR2 SNEGSKA (reference sequence). J gave up 5 bases and V 7 bases, and 18 bases lay outside the gene matches. Making use of molecular barcodes, quantitative 5'-RACE generated TCR beta libraries. Each CDR3 protein gets one entry after TCRdb re-called the 5' RACE reads with MiXCR. The data show hundreds of thousands of distinct CDR3 sequences, with roughly 12% seen just once and around 7% held by the top ten. To note about this clonotype: Its specificity is not known.

Sample: blood, either unsorted or a sorted T cell fraction (not recorded which). This receptor was taken from a male donor with ankylosing spondylitis. The rearrangement links TRBV20-1 to TRBJ1-5, with 9 nucleotides matching TRBD1. For the CDR3, the DNA is TGCAGTGTTCCAACTCCGGGACAGGGATTGAGCGATCAGCCCCAGCATTTT. It codes for CSVPTPGQGLSDQPQHF.